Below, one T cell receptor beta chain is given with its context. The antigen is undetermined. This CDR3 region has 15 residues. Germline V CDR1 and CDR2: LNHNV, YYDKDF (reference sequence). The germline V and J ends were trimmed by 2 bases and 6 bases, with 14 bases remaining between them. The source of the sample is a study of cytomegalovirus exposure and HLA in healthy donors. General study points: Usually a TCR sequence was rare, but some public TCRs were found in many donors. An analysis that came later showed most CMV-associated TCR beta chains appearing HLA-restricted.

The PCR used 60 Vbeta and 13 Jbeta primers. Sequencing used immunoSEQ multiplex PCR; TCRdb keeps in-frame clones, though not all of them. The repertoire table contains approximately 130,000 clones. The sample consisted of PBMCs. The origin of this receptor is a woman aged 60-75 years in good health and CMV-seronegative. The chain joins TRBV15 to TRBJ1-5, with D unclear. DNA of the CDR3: TGTGCCACCAGCAGAATATTCGAGGGCGGTCAGCCCCAGCATTTT. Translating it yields CATSRIFEGGQPQHF. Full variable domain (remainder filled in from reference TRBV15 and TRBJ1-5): DAMVIQNPRYQVTQFGKPVTLSCSQTLNHNVMYWYQQKSSQAPKLLFHYYDKDFNNEADTPDNFQSRRPNTSFCFLDIRSPGLGDTAMYLCATSRIFEGGQPQHFGDGTRLSIL.